The present T cell receptor (beta chain) was sequenced within a study of chemoradiotherapy in HPV16-positive cancers. Trimming took 0 bases from V and 2 from J; bases not matched to a gene: 5. The CDR3 loop spans 16 amino acids. Germline CDR1 and CDR2: MNHEY and SVGAGI. The repertoire was sequenced with immunoSEQ multiplex PCR; TCRdb's copy has only in-frame clones and lacks some. The table has several thousand clones, about 70% seen once; the top ten hold approximately 5.1%. The origin of this receptor is a human donor with HPV-associated anogenital cancer. The chain combines TRBV6-5 with TRBJ2-7, with 9 bases matching TRBD2. Sequencing was performed on tumor tissue, taken from a patient who underwent chemoradiotherapy. In DNA form, the CDR3 reads TGTGCCAGCAGTTACTCCCTAGCGGGATTCGCCTACGAGCAGTACTTC. It translates to CASSYSLAGFAYEQYF.